This paragraph reports one T cell receptor beta chain. Its antigen remains unidentified. Sequencing of TCR beta drew on CD8+ and CD4+ T cells from blood. Susac syndrome patients met recently defined diagnostic criteria for definite or probable disease. The data originate from a study of CD8 T cells in Susac syndrome. CDR1 and CDR2 from the germline V gene are SGDLS and YYNGEE. V gave up 3 bases and J gave up 2 bases; unmatched junction bases: 6. This CDR3 spans 15 amino acids. Findings and caveats of the study: CD8+ clones in Susac expanded most in TEMRA cells and active patients.

RNA in amounts of roughly 0.45 to 1 ug was reverse transcribed with random hexamers. TCRdb ran MiXCR on the immunoSEQ multiplex PCR reads and lists one entry per CDR3 protein. The table records more than 150,000 distinct CDR3 sequences, over 90% of them present only once. The rearrangement joins TRBV9 to TRBJ2-3, with 7 bases identical to TRBD1. The sample was CD8+ T cells from PBMCs. This TCR derives from a human donor with Susac syndrome. The CDR3 sequence: CASSASGTATDTQYF. In nucleotides, the CDR3 is TGTGCCAGCAGCGCCTCCGGGACAGCCACAGATACGCAGTATTTT.